Reported below is one T cell receptor beta chain. The antigen remains unidentified. This entry belongs to a study of OX40 agonist ivuxolimab in advanced cancers. Background on the study: Ivuxolimab, an agonist antibody against OX40 (CD134), was given to patients. Study-level results: The study observed clonal expansion of CD4+ and CD8+ blood T cells by week 6 at 0.1 to 3.0 mg/kg.

The method was immunoSEQ multiplex PCR; TCRdb's version includes in-frame clones alone and lacks a portion of them. The sample carries roughly 77,000 clones, roughly 80% recorded once. This CDR3 comprises 17 residues. CDR1 and CDR2 from the germline V gene are SGHVS and FNYEAQ. Germline trimming cut 5 bases from V and 3 bases from J; bases unmatched to any gene: 7. Sequencing used CD4+ or CD8+ T cells sorted from blood, obtained in a trial of the OX40 agonist ivuxolimab. The chain recombines TRBV7-6 with TRBJ2-7, with 16 bases matching TRBD2. This TCR was sampled from an adult with an advanced solid tumor such as melanoma, head and neck, liver or kidney cancer. For the CDR3, the DNA is TGTGCCAGCAGCCCGGGACTAGCGGGAGGGCCCCGCTACGAGCAGTACTTC. Amino acids: CASSPGLAGGPRYEQYF.